Each of the 2 T cell receptor beta chains below was sequenced from the same sample in a study of OX40 agonist ivuxolimab in advanced cancers. The data were produced by immunoSEQ multiplex PCR, yet TCRdb's version contains in-frame clones alone and is incomplete. The sample records 75,000 to 100,000 clones, 89% being singletons. The specimen was CD4+ or CD8+ T cells sorted from blood, collected in a trial of the OX40 agonist ivuxolimab. All receptors come from an adult with an advanced solid tumor such as melanoma, head and neck, liver or kidney cancer.

The chain carries TRBV5-1 and TRBJ2-5; the D call may be TRBD1 or TRBD2 (6 bases each). The CDR3 totals 13 residues. Germline CDR1 and CDR2: SGHRS and YFSETQ. The ends were cut back, 4 bases at V and 3 bases at J, with 10 bases in the middle. CDR3 DNA sequence: TGCGCCAGCAGCCCGGGGGCGGAAGAGACCCAGTACTTC. This encodes CASSPGAEETQYF. The complete variable domain, with remaining parts taken from reference TRBV5-1 and TRBJ2-5, reads KAGVTQTPRYLIKTRGQQVTLSCSPISGHRSVSWYQQTPGQGLQFLFEYFSETQRNKGNFPGRFSGRQFSNSRSEMNVSTLELGDSALYLCASSPGAEETQYFGPGTRLLVL.

This rearrangement joins TRBV13 to TRBJ2-5; tentatively, D is TRBD2 (7 bases). The CDR3 totals 14 residues. Per the germline V gene, CDR1 is PRHDT and CDR2 is FYEKMQ (reference sequence). V gave up 0 bases and J gave up 4 bases, with 9 bases separating them. In nucleotides, the CDR3 is TGTGCCAGCAGCTTAGGGGGGGGGCGAGAGACCCAGTACTTC. Amino acid sequence: CASSLGGGRETQYF.